These 20 T cell receptor beta chains originate from one sample sequenced in a study of follicular helper T cells after annual influenza vaccination. The time point was: 2013-2014 season, 7 days after vaccination. Measured with immunoSEQ multiplex PCR; TCRdb has only the in-frame clones, and not every one. The sample records around 9,300 clones, more than 80% being singletons. The source was CXCR5+ CD38- circulating T follicular helper cells from blood, collected 7 days after influenza vaccination. The subset was: circulating Tfh, non-naive CD4+CXCR5+PD-1+ (ICOS+CD38+ or ICOS-CD38-). These receptors all stem from an adult who received the influenza vaccine.

The rearrangement links TRBV14 to TRBJ2-7, with unresolved D. Trimming removed 2 bases at V and 5 bases at J, with 13 bases between. Germline CDR1 SGHDN, CDR2 FVKESK. This CDR3 is built from 14 residues. The CDR3 coding sequence is TGTGCCAGCAGCCAAAACTCGCAGCCCCACGAGCAGTACTTC. Translation gives CASSQNSQPHEQYF.

This sequence joins TRBV11-3 and TRBJ2-5; TRBD2 matches 14 bases. Germline values: CDR1 SGHNT, CDR2 YENEEA. The V and J ends lost 4 bases and 6 bases, in that order; junction bases with no gene match: 7. The CDR3 runs 16 residues. CDR3 bases: TGTGCCAGCAGCTGCACGGGACTAGCGGGAGCAAAGACCCAGTACTTC. This sequence encodes CASSCTGLAGAKTQYF.

This chain links TRBV7-2 with TRBJ2-7, with D perhaps assigned TRBD1 or TRBD2 (5 bases each). The V gene lost 5 bases and the J gene lost 1 base, with 12 bases spanning the gap. This CDR3 is built from 14 residues. Looked up from germline, CDR1 is SGHTA and CDR2 is FQGNSA. CDR3 amino acids: CASSLGPDSYEQYF. As DNA, the CDR3 is TGTGCCAGCAGCCTGGGACCGGATTCCTACGAGCAGTACTTC.

The CDR3 loop is CASSLIPRTEAFF. The CDR3 nucleotides read TGTGCCAGCAGCTTGATCCCGAGGACTGAAGCTTTCTTT. The V call is TRBV5-8, the J call TRBJ1-1, with no clear D. V was trimmed by 1 base and J by 5 bases, leaving 9 bases between them. Germline V gives CDR1 SGHTS, CDR2 YDEGEE. The CDR3 length is 13 residues.

The chain carries TRBV5-5 and TRBJ1-3, with D possibly matching TRBD1 (5 bases). The CDR3 sequence is 17 residues long. Trimming cost V 5 bases and J 1 base, with 19 bases left between them. In germline, CDR1 is SGHKS, CDR2 YYEKEE (reference sequence). DNA for the CDR3: TGTGCCAGCAGTCCCGGACCAGGGACGGATTCTGGAAACACCATATATTTT. It encodes CASSPGPGTDSGNTIYF.

This clone showed up just a few times. The chain couples TRBV5-1 to TRBJ2-7; D gene unclear. This CDR3 has 14 residues. Per germline, CDR1 SGHRS and CDR2 YFSETQ. Trimming took 0 bases from V and 5 from J, leaving 12 bases between them. The CDR3 bases are TGCGCCAGCAGCTTGGGAGGAGTTGAGGACGAGCAGTACTTC. It codes for CASSLGGVEDEQYF.

This rearrangement joins TRBV15 to TRBJ2-5; D unclear. This CDR3 has 13 amino acids. Germline CDR1 LNHNV, CDR2 YYDKDF (reference sequence). V was pared by 6 bases and J by 1 base, with 9 bases between. The CDR3 loop is CATRHGTQETQYF. CDR3 coding DNA: TGTGCCACCAGACACGGAACCCAAGAGACCCAGTACTTC.

This chain connects TRBV30 to TRBJ2-5; D is uncertain. The CDR3 totals 12 residues. Between the trimmed V and J ends, which lost 3 bases and 5 bases, there was a span of 10 bases. CDR1 and CDR2 from the germline V gene are GTSNPN and SVGIG (reference sequence). CDR3 loop: CAWSPSGETQYF. CDR3 nucleotide sequence: TGTGCCTGGAGCCCCTCCGGCGAGACCCAGTACTTC.

This chain connects TRBV19 to TRBJ2-6; D gene uncertain. The germline V gene has CDR1 LNHDA and CDR2 SQIVND (reference sequence). V lost 3 bases and J 0 bases, leaving 6 bases between the germline ends. The CDR3 totals 15 residues. The CDR3 reads CASSIRVSGANVLTF. Written as DNA, the CDR3 is TGTGCCAGTAGTATTCGGGTCTCTGGGGCCAACGTCCTGACTTTC.

This CDR3 reads CATRDRSTYGYTF. The DNA for the CDR3 is TGTGCCACCAGGGACAGGTCGACCTATGGCTACACCTTC. The chain combines TRBV28 with TRBJ1-2; TRBD1 agrees at 8 bases. The germline V gene encodes CDR1 MDHEN and CDR2 SYDVKM. The CDR3 has 13 residues. V trimming: 10 bases; J trimming: 4 bases; junction bases outside the gene matches: 8.

The chain couples TRBV2 to TRBJ2-2; D not certain. The V end was cut by 4 bases, the J end by 8 bases, with 11 bases between. This CDR3 has 13 residues. Looked up from germline, CDR1 is SNHLY and CDR2 is FYNNEI. The CDR3 DNA sequence: TGTGCCAGCAGTGTAAAGCTTCCTGGGGAGCTGTTTTTT. Translation: CASSVKLPGELFF.

The genes are TRBV9 and TRBJ1-6; D gene uncertain. The CDR3 consists of 14 residues. The germline CDR1 and CDR2 sequences are SGDLS and YYNGEE. Trimming stripped 0 bases from V and 5 bases from J, with 6 bases between. As DNA, the CDR3 is TGTGCCAGCAGCGTAGGGCAGCATAATTCACCCCTCCACTTT. This gives the protein CASSVGQHNSPLHF.

This chain joins TRBV4-3 and TRBJ1-4; the D is unclear. V lost 1 base, J lost 3 bases, and 12 bases lay in between. CDR3 size: 16 residues. CDR1 LGHNA and CDR2 YSLEER come from the germline V gene. The CDR3 region is CASSQVFGGSNEKLFF. The CDR3 DNA reads as TGCGCCAGCAGCCAAGTTTTTGGCGGCTCTAATGAAAAACTGTTTTTT.

This chain joins TRBV6-1 and TRBJ1-5, with D tentatively TRBD1 (5 bases). From germline, CDR1 is MNHNS and CDR2 SASEGT. CDR3 size: 16 residues. Trimming took off 0 bases at V and 4 bases at J, with 13 bases between the two ends. CDR3: CASSEAAGTANQPQHF. DNA of the CDR3: TGTGCCAGCAGTGAAGCGGCTGGGACGGCTAATCAGCCCCAGCATTTT.

The CDR3 DNA is TGTGCCAGCAGTTCGAAGTTACCCGGCGGCAATCAGCCCCAGCATTTT. Protein: CASSSKLPGGNQPQHF. The rearrangement joins TRBV28 to TRBJ1-5; D remains ambiguous. Deletions cut 4 bases from V and 2 bases from J, with 15 bases between. The CDR3 covers 16 residues. The germline CDR1 and CDR2 sequences are MDHEN and SYDVKM.

This chain connects TRBV28 to TRBJ1-2; 10 bases fit TRBD1. The CDR3 length is 15 residues. Germline CDR1 and CDR2: MDHEN and SYDVKM. Unmatched junction bases numbered 6, after V lost 6 bases and J lost 2 bases. CDR3 coding DNA: TGTGCCAGCAGAACGACGGGACAGGGGAACTATGGCTACACCTTC. It is translated as CASRTTGQGNYGYTF.

The V and J genes are TRBV5-8 and TRBJ1-2; no clear D gene. Trimming shortened V by 3 bases and J by 6 bases, and 18 bases separated the two germline ends. The CDR3 sequence is 15 residues long. From germline, CDR1 is SGHTS and CDR2 YDEGEE. In DNA form, the CDR3 reads TGTGCCAGCAGCTCTCTGTACACCGAGTCCCATGGCTACACCTTC. This encodes CASSSLYTESHGYTF.

The rearrangement links TRBV28 to TRBJ1-4, with D possibly being TRBD1 (6 bases). V lost 5 bases, J lost 3 bases, and 13 bases lay in between. CDR3 length: 15 amino acids. Germline V lookup: CDR1 MDHEN, CDR2 SYDVKM. The CDR3 sequence is CASSQQGFANEKLFF. In DNA, the CDR3 is TGTGCCAGCAGTCAACAGGGTTTTGCTAATGAAAAACTGTTTTTT.

The chain is built from TRBV27 and TRBJ2-1, with D unclear. The ends were cut back, 0 bases at V and 12 bases at J, with 15 bases in the middle. CDR1 MNHEY and CDR2 SMNVEV come from the germline V gene (reference sequence). The CDR3 sequence is 14 residues long. This CDR3 is CASSLSRVPLGQFF. The CDR3 DNA follows: TGTGCCAGCAGTTTATCTCGGGTTCCACTGGGGCAGTTCTTC.

This clone was detected a few times. The CDR3, as DNA: TGCGCCAGCAGCGTAGGGGGCACGATGAACGAGCAGTACTTC. It is translated as CASSVGGTMNEQYF. J is TRBJ2-7 and V is TRBV5-1, with 7 bases fitting TRBD1. CDR3 length equals 14 residues. The V gene end was trimmed by 4 bases and the J gene end by 5 bases; junction bases not matched to a gene: 9. Germline loops: CDR1 SGHRS, CDR2 YFSETQ. Full variable domain (remainder filled in from reference TRBV5-1 and TRBJ2-7): KAGVTQTPRYLIKTRGQQVTLSCSPISGHRSVSWYQQTPGQGLQFLFEYFSETQRNKGNFPGRFSGRQFSNSRSEMNVSTLELGDSALYLCASSVGGTMNEQYFGPGTRLTVT.